This T cell receptor (beta chain) originates from a study of T cell responses to AZD1222 COVID-19 vaccine. Study-wide results and caveats: Two AZD1222 administrations were followed by greater Spike-specific TCR breadth and depth.

Trimming pared 2 bases from V and 5 bases from J, leaving 11 bases between. The CDR3 has 15 amino acids. Looked up from germline, CDR1 is SGHRS and CDR2 is YFSETQ. Assay: immunoSEQ multiplex PCR; the TCRdb copy retains only in-frame clones and omits some. The table includes about 140,000 clones, 80% to 90% detected once. On this clone itself: Its antigen is not known.

The source was peripheral blood, collected on day 0 of AZD1222 vaccination. The chain is built from TRBV5-1 and TRBJ1-6; D unresolved. The sequence came from an adult in good health. The CDR3 nucleotides read TGCGCCAGCAGCTTTACGGGCGATAATAATTCACCCCTCCACTTT. Translation: CASSFTGDNNSPLHF.